This T cell receptor (beta chain) was sequenced in a study of shared clonotypes between healthy human individuals. Study-wide results and limits: What naive subsets generally showed was a larger estimated richness than memory subsets showed. Relative to clonotypes present in all four donors, those not shared had lower generation probabilities.

Notes on this clone: Its antigen is undetermined.

Germline V gene sequence: CDR1 SEHNR, CDR2 FQNEAQ (reference sequence). The CDR3 sequence is 14 residues long. With 5 bases removed from V and 2 bases from J, the gap between germline ends came to 10 bases. Researchers ran the assay at a deep level. The authors split each subset's genomic DNA evenly across several immunoSEQ plates. Profiled with immunoSEQ multiplex PCR; TCRdb holds only in-frame clones, not every one. The table includes 600,000 to 750,000 clones, about nine tenths detected once. Sequencing used memory CD8+ T cells from PBMCs. Documented subset: CD45RO+ cells pooled with CCR7-negative TemRA cells. The clonotype originates from a man aged 18 to 29 in good health. Some clones in this sample may be carry-over from other donors' samples. The V and J genes are TRBV7-9 and TRBJ1-5; D unresolved. The CDR3 DNA sequence: TGTGCCAGCAGCGGGGTGGCAGGCAATCAGCCCCAGCATTTT. Its translation: CASSGVAGNQPQHF.